The entry that follows covers one T cell receptor beta chain sequence. What this receptor recognizes is not known. The record has no base qualities; no much larger clone is one base away. The sample originates from a study of blood T cells in healthy people across ages (dated by TCRdb to between 2015 and 2016). For the study in its entirety: In model experiments, template switching captured roughly one uniquely barcoded TCR beta cDNA molecule for every two T cells. The study measured age-related changes in TCR beta repertoire diversity using deep sequencing normalized with unique cDNA molecular identifiers. The donors were split into four age groups: young (average around 15 years), middle-aged (roughly 39), aged (about 62) and long-lived (approximately 80). Donors of different ages were randomly distributed across sequencing lanes to avoid experimental bias. The study analyzed two additional independent replicas of 1 million unique cDNA reads from the same blood draw for two donors, one aged 18 to 30 and one aged 80 or older. Study-wide findings and limitations: As age increased, observed TCR beta diversity per million T cells dropped in a roughly linear way, and a significant reduction was already evident by age roughly 36. Since profiling was done on bulk unsorted PBMCs, naive and antigen-experienced compartments could not be conclusively compared. The percentage of naive T cells measured by flow cytometry correlated strongly with observed TCR beta diversity. Because donor CMV infection status was unknown, age-related changes in expanded clonotypes were potentially confounded. Total diversity estimates from one million sequenced T cells were considered lower bounds and underestimates. Compared with the aged group, the long-lived group had more naive CD4+ T cells, fewer expanded clones and increased TCR diversity, suggesting age selection.

The protocol used for the library was 5' RACE. A second PCR of roughly 7 to 11 cycles was performed with a sample-barcoded 5' primer and a J-beta primer mix. Each TCR beta cDNA molecule received a unique molecular identifier from a template-switch 5' adaptor carrying 12 random nucleotides. At least 2.5 million CDR3-containing paired-end reads were obtained from each sample. The Mint cDNA synthesis kit, primed by a TRBC-specific oligonucleotide, was used to synthesize first-strand cDNA from all RNA. All cDNA was treated with uracil-DNA glycosylase and then went through a first 18-cycle PCR with the universal primers M1SS and BC2_uni_R. From the authors' description of their analysis: For normalization, 1 million high-quality reads were randomly selected from each sample, with every read carrying a distinct molecular identifier. Instead of being binned into consensus sequences, reads with shared molecular identifiers were discarded. MiTCR, set to a Q25 quality threshold and the strictest error-elimination algorithm, was used for CDR3 identification, clonotype clustering and error correction. A nonparametric unseen species model with Euler transformation was used to estimate lower-bound total TCR beta diversity. TCRdb trimmed public reads at Q25 via fastp, called clones via MiXCR and kept in-frame beta chains. Here each entry gathers all rows of one CDR3 protein and keeps the most common genes and DNA. It is TCRdb's table, rather than the study itself, that gives the V and J calls and clone size. The sample includes 1.8 million or so distinct CDR3 sequences, with roughly 43% observed a single time. The ten largest clonotypes hold roughly 23% of the sample.

The donors were roughly 38 Caucasian individuals from Russia, aged roughly 6 to 100 years, who were systemically healthy. Each donor gave roughly 9 milliliters of peripheral blood, drawn into EDTA-treated Vacutainer tubes. PBMCs were isolated by Ficoll-Paque density-gradient centrifugation, with at least 6.5 million obtained per sample. Total RNA, at least 6 micrograms per sample, was extracted from PBMCs with Trizol reagent. Naive CD45RAhigh/CD27high T cell percentages were measured by flow cytometry on a PBMC aliquot from every donor. The germline V gene (reference sequence) gives CDR1 as LGHDT and CDR2 as YNNKEL. Spanning cysteine to phenylalanine, the CDR3 consists of 14 amino acids. Only the CDR3 DNA stays, 42 bases, in frame from base 1. Here V drops 1 base and J drops 6 bases, and the junction holds 5 bases not matched to any gene.

Sequences were obtained from blood. The chain is assembled from TRBV3-1 and TRBJ1-2; 7 bases in between match TRBD1. The sequence derives from a human donor in good health. For the CDR3, the sequence is CASSQVTGDHGYTF. The nucleotide sequence is TGTGCCAGCAGCCAAGTAACAGGGGATCATGGCTACACCTTC.